The present TCR beta chain was sequenced within a study of cytomegalovirus exposure and HLA in healthy donors. General observations from the study: Subsequent analysis revealed that first-cohort TCR clusters tended to co-occur in the 120 validation repertoires. The CMV antigen specificity of three CMV-associated chains was confirmed through in vitro analysis.

Only in-frame clones appear in the TCRdb table, and some are missing; sequencing was by immunoSEQ multiplex PCR. The table lists about 150,000 clones, 75% to 90% of them singletons. CDR1 is SGHDT and CDR2 is YYEEEE in the germline V gene. This CDR3 is built from 17 residues. V was cut by 1 base and J by 8 bases, with 21 bases left in between. Comments on this clone: The antigen is undetermined.

Specimen: PBMCs. This receptor was obtained from a young man in good health and CMV-seropositive. The gene calls are TRBV5-6 and TRBJ1-4; D perhaps matches TRBD1 (5 bases). The CDR3 sequence: CASSLLAPAGSKEKLFF. CDR3 DNA sequence: TGTGCCAGCAGCTTGTTGGCCCCGGCAGGGTCGAAGGAAAAACTGTTTTTT. The full variable domain, its missing parts supplied by reference TRBV5-6 and TRBJ1-4, is DAGVTQSPTHLIKTRGQQVTLRCSPKSGHDTVSWYQQALGQGPQFIFQYYEEEERQRGNFPDRFSGHQFPNYSSELNVNALLLGDSALYLCASSLLAPAGSKEKLFFGSGTQLSVL.